This T cell receptor (beta chain) was sequenced in a study of T cells after yellow fever vaccination (dated by TCRdb to the late 2010s). General notes on the study: The SMART-Seq v4 Ultra Low Input RNA kit was used to prepare libraries from fractions with low cell numbers. Bulk TCR alpha and beta repertoires were sequenced longitudinally to track T-cell clones before and after primary and booster YFV17D yellow fever vaccination. Two healthy male donors, one aged 18 to 29 and one aged 30 to 40 years, made up the cohort. Blood was collected at multiple timepoints before and after primary and secondary immunization, and bulk PBMC replicates and cell subsets were isolated.

With respect to this clonotype: There is no known antigen for this receptor. Nothing much larger sits one base from this clone, and base qualities are not available.

TCR cDNA was synthesized by 5'RACE template switching, through which a universal primer site and unique molecular identifiers were introduced. Priming for cDNA synthesis came from both the TCR alpha and TCR beta constant segments. Two PCR steps were used to amplify libraries, with sample barcodes and sequencing adapters being added in the second step. Sequencing of libraries was done on Illumina HiSeq 2500 (2x100 bp) or NovaSeq (2x150 bp). The published analysis was carried out like this. MIGEC was used to demultiplex reads and collapse the reads into UMI consensus sequences, and MiXCR was used for V(D)J alignment. Vaccine-responding clonotypes were identified with edgeR using replicate PBMC samples, with FDR below 0.01 and a log2 fold change above 5 up to day 15 being required. CD4 or CD8 identity was assigned to each bulk clonotype according to whether the clonotype was present at higher abundance in the sequenced CD4 repertoire or the sequenced CD8 repertoire. TCRdb reprocessed the public reads (quality trimming at Q25 with fastp, clone calling with MiXCR) and kept in-frame beta chains. Rows are combined by CDR3 protein, so each entry shows the most common genes and DNA. Here the V and J calls rest on TCRdb's processing, not on the authors' analysis. The sample table records hundreds of thousands of distinct CDR3 sequences; 10% to 15% of these occur just once. About 15% of the sample is held by the ten biggest clonotypes.

Deletion took 6 bases off V and 0 bases off J, with a span of 15 bases between the germline ends. The germline V gene yields SNHLY for CDR1 and FYNNEI for CDR2. Including the terminal cysteine and phenylalanine, the CDR3 comprises 15 residues. The sequence is cut down to CDR3 DNA, 45 bases in frame from base 1. In light of the paper, this sample's treatment or condition label describes: live attenuated yellow fever vaccine strain. At each blood-draw timepoint, two biological replicates of bulk PBMCs were collected. PBMCs were isolated from peripheral blood using a standard Ficoll-Paque protocol. TriZol was used to extract RNA from bulk PBMCs, CD4 and CD8 fractions, and dextramer-positive and dextramer-negative fractions. On the study overall, not on this receptor specifically: Compared with the primary T-cell response, the secondary T-cell response was weaker but faster, peaking on day 5 rather than day 15. Most clones expanded after primary vaccination (about 96% of CD4 and roughly 90% of CD8) were re-detected after the booster, suggesting that broad memory maintenance occurred. The study included only two donors, which limits how far the findings can be generalized. A small share of clonotypes was detected in both CD4 and CD8 compartments, with the overlap likely arising from convergent recombination. Computational filtering was needed because FACS-sorted repertoires could contain abundant contaminating clonotypes from the bulk population.

The clonotype was recovered from a man younger than 45 who received the YFV17D yellow fever vaccine. The chain is assembled from TRBV2 and TRBJ2-7; 6 matching bases give a weak D call of TRBD2. The sample here was PBMCs, taken on the day of the yellow fever booster vaccination. The CDR3 in this case is CASRERRDHSYEQYF. The DNA sequence reads TGTGCCAGCAGGGAAAGGCGGGACCACTCCTACGAGCAGTACTTC. Here the CDR3 is joined to the reference TRBV2 and TRBJ2-7 genes, and the full variable domain is: EPEVTQTPSHQVTQMGQEVILRCVPISNHLYFYWYRQILGQKVEFLVSFYNNEISEKSEIFDDQFSVERPDGSNFTLKIRSTKLEDSAMYFCASRERRDHSYEQYFGPGTRLTVT.